This is a list of T cell receptor beta chains from one sample in a study of CD8 T cells in ankylosing spondylitis. TCRdb re-called the 5' RACE reads through MiXCR, storing one row per CDR3 protein. The data show some 700,000 distinct CDR3 sequences, under 20% seen once. The specimen sequenced was blood, either unsorted or a sorted T cell fraction (not recorded which). The receptors shown here come from a male donor with ankylosing spondylitis. Each CDR3 is given with its conserved first and last residue. The D gene is left open where the match is weak. Only some rows state a clone size, as once, few, many or a class for expanded clones.

j_call,d_call,v_call,clone_size,cdr3_aa
TRBJ1-1,.,TRBV28,.,CASSSWGGHETEAFF
TRBJ1-2,.,TRBV7-3,.,CASSQDGYGSGGYTF
TRBJ1-2,.,TRBV20-1,few,CSAPAPGYTF
TRBJ2-3,TRBD1,TRBV7-9,few,CASSPLTGVHTDTQYF
TRBJ1-6,.,TRBV5-1,.,CASSLDGTLMDSPLHF
TRBJ1-1,.,TRBV4-1,.,CASSLPRGTEAFF
TRBJ2-1,TRBD1,TRBV5-1,many,CASSSGTETNNEQFF
TRBJ1-1,.,TRBV4-1,.,CASSQIKITEAFF
TRBJ2-5,TRBD2,TRBV11-2,few,CASTQKAGLAGTQYF
TRBJ2-6,.,TRBV12-3/TRBV12-4,.,CASSLASAGGRISGANVLTF
TRBJ2-1,TRBD1,TRBV19,few,CASAYDRGSYNEQFF
TRBJ2-2,.,TRBV12-3/TRBV12-4,.,CASTLISGNTGELFF
TRBJ2-3,TRBD1,TRBV29-1,.,CSAGQGNTDTQYF
TRBJ2-1,.,TRBV9,once,CASSGGGARFF
TRBJ1-2,TRBD1,TRBV11-2,few,CASSLGPDRASNYGYTF
TRBJ1-1,.,TRBV6-5,few,CASSYYGQVPLTEAFF
TRBJ2-7,TRBD1,TRBV19,.,CASRGTGIHEQYF
TRBJ2-2,TRBD2,TRBV7-2,few,CASSLERDSGNTGELFF
TRBJ2-5,.,TRBV5-1,few,CASSLGMETQYF
TRBJ2-7,.,TRBV10-2,.,CASRTGIGGYPHEQYF
TRBJ2-1,.,TRBV7-8,.,CASSLDGPYNEQFF
TRBJ1-2,.,TRBV5-6,few,CASSLRLMGGYTF
TRBJ1-6,.,TRBV20-1,few,CSARDGGRGYNSPLHF
TRBJ2-7,TRBD2,TRBV5-1,few,CASSSRLAGPVHEQYF
TRBJ1-6,.,TRBV25-1,many,CASTGQINSPLHF